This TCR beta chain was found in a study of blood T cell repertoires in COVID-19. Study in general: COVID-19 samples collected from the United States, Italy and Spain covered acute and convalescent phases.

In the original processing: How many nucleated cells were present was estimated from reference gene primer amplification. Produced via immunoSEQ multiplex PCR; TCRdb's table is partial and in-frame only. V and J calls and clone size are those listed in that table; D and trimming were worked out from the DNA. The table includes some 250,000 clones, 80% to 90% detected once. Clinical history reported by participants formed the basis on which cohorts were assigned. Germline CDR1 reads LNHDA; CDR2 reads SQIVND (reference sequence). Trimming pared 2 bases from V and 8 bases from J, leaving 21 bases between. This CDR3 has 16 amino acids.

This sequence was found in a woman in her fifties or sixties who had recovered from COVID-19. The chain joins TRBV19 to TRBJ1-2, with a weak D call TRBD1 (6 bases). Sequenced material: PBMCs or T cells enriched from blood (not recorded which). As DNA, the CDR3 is TGTGCCAGTAGTATAACCCGACAAACAGGGTCGGTGGGCTACACCTTC. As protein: CASSITRQTGSVGYTF.